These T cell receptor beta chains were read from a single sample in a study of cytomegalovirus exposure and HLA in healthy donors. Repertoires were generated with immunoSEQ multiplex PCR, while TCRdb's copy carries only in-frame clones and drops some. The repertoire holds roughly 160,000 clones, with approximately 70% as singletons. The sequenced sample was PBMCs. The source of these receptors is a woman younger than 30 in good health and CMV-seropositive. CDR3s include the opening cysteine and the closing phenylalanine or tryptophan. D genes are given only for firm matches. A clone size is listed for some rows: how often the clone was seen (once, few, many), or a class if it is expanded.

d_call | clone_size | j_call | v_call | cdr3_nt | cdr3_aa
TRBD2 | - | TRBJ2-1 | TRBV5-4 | TGTGCCAGCACCGTACTAGCGGGGGCCCCGGTTGAGCAGTTCTTC | CASTVLAGAPVEQFF
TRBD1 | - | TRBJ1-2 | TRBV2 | TGTGCCAGCATGGGACAGGGAGGAGGTGGCTACACCTTC | CASMGQGGGGYTF
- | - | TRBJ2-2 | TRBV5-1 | TGCGCCAGCAGCTTAGGGGCAGGCGGGGAGCTGTTTTTT | CASSLGAGGELFF
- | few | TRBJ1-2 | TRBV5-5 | TGTGCCAGCAGCCACAGCTATGGCTACACCTTC | CASSHSYGYTF
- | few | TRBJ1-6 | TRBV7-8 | TGTGCCAGCAGCTTAGGGGGGGTCCAGTCACCCCTCCACTTT | CASSLGGVQSPLHF
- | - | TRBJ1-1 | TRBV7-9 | TGTGCCAGCAGCTCGGGACAGAACACTGAAGCTTTCTTT | CASSSGQNTEAFF
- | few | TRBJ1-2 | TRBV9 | TGTGCCAGCAGCGTAGCACCCGGGGGGGCTTACGGCTACACCTTC | CASSVAPGGAYGYTF
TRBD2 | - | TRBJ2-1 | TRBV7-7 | TGTGCTAGCAGCTTGGCCACCCCAGAACTAGCGGGGCGTTCCTACAATGAGCAGTTCTTC | CASSLATPELAGRSYNEQFF
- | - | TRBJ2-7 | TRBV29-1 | TGCAGCGTCGCCCTGGGGACTGACGCCCTCGGCGAGCAGTACTTC | CSVALGTDALGEQYF
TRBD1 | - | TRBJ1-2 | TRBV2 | TGTGCCAGCAGGGGACAGGGCACCTATGGCTACACCTTC | CASRGQGTYGYTF
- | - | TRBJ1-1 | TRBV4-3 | TGCGCCAGCAGCCAAGTGTTAGTGGGCAGCCCGAACACTGAAGCTTTCTTT | CASSQVLVGSPNTEAFF
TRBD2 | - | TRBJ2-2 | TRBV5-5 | TGTGCCAGCAGAAGGACTAGCGGGGGTACGAACACCGGGGAGCTGTTTTTT | CASRRTSGGTNTGELFF
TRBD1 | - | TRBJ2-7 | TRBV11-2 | TGTGCCAGCAGCTTAAGGACAGGGCGGTACGAGCAGTACTTC | CASSLRTGRYEQYF
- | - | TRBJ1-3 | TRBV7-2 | TGTGCCAGCAGTCCCAACAGGGCTGGCGCAGGAAACACCATATATTTT | CASSPNRAGAGNTIYF
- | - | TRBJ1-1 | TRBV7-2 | TGTGCCAGCACGATCGGGGGGAACACTGAAGCTTTCTTT | CASTIGGNTEAFF
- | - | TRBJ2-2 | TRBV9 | TGTGCCAGCAGCACAGGACAGATCGTTAACACCGGGGAGCTGTTTTTT | CASSTGQIVNTGELFF
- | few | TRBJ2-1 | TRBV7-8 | TGTGCCAGCAGCCTGGGACTCAACAATGAGCAGTTCTTC | CASSLGLNNEQFF
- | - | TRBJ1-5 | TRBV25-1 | TGTGCCAGCAGGGGAGATAGCAATCAGCCCCAGCATTTT | CASRGDSNQPQHF
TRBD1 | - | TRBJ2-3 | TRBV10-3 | TGTGCCATCAGTGGCACACCGGGACAGTTCTTCACAGATACGCAGTATTTT | CAISGTPGQFFTDTQYF
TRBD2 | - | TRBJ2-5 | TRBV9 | TGTGCCAGCAGCGTCGGGACTAGCGGGTCCCAACGTTGGGAGACCCAGTACTTC | CASSVGTSGSQRWETQYF
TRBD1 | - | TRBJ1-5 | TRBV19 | TGTGCCAGTAGTATTGAGGGACAGGGGGCGACTCAGCCCCAGCATTTT | CASSIEGQGATQPQHF
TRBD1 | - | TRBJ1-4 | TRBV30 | TGTGCCTGGAGCCGGGACAGGGGGCTTGAAAAACTGTTTTTT | CAWSRDRGLEKLFF
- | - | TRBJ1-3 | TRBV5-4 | TGTGCCAGCAGCTTGGGCGCGAGCTCTGGAAACACCATATATTTT | CASSLGASSGNTIYF
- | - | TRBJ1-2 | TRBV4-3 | TGCGCCAGCAGCCCTACGGGGGGGCTCTATGGCTACACCTTC | CASSPTGGLYGYTF
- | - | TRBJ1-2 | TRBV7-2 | TGTGCCAGCAGTCCAGACAGTCGCTACACCTTC | CASSPDSRYTF
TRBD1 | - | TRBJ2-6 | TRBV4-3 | TGCGCCAGCAGCCAAACCGGGACAGGGGCCGGGGCCAACGTCCTGACTTTC | CASSQTGTGAGANVLTF
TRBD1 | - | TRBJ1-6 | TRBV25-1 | TGTGCCGGCAGTACAGGGGGGATGGGTCCACCCCTCCACTTT | CAGSTGGMGPPLHF
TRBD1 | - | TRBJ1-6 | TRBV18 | TGTGCCAGCTCACCCTGGGACAGGGGACGATCACCCCTCCACTTT | CASSPWDRGRSPLHF
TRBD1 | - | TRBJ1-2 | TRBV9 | TGTGCCAGCAGCGTCGACAGGGGCGGCCGGGGTGGCTACACCTTC | CASSVDRGGRGGYTF
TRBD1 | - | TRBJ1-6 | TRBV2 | TGTGCCAGCAGTGATGGAGGGGGCACTTATAATTCACCCCTCCACTTT | CASSDGGGTYNSPLHF
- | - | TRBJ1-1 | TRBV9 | TGTGCCAGCAGCGCCCCCCGAGGAGGAGGGGACACTGAAGCTTTCTTT | CASSAPRGGGDTEAFF
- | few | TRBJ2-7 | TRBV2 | TGTGCCAGCACTGACGCCTACGAGCAGTACTTC | CASTDAYEQYF
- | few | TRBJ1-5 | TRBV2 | TGTGCCAGCAGTGAGGGCAGCAATCAGCCCCAGCATTTT | CASSEGSNQPQHF
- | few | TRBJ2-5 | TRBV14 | TGTGCCAGCAGCCAAAGTCCTCGGGAGACCCAGTACTTC | CASSQSPRETQYF
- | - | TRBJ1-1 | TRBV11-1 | TGTGCCAGCAGCTTAACAGGAGGGACTGAAGCTTTCTTT | CASSLTGGTEAFF
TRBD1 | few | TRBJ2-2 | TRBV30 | TGTGCCTGGAGTGTACCGGACAGGGTGACCGGGGAGCTGTTTTTT | CAWSVPDRVTGELFF
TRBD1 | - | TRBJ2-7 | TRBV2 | TGTGCCAGCAGTGAAACAGGGGCACGTTTCGAGCAGTACTTC | CASSETGARFEQYF
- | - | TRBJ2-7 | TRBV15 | TGTGCCACCAGCAGAGATGCGACAGCTTCCTACGAGCAGTACTTC | CATSRDATASYEQYF
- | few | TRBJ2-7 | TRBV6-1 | TGTGCCAGCAGTGTTAGCTCACCGGCCCTCTTAGGGCAGTACTTC | CASSVSSPALLGQYF
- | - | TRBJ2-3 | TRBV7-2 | TGTGCCAGCAGCTTAGTCGCGGACTTCTTCACAGATACGCAGTATTTT | CASSLVADFFTDTQYF
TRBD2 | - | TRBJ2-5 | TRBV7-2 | TGTGCCAGCAGCTTTTCGACTAGCGGAGAGACCCAGTACTTC | CASSFSTSGETQYF
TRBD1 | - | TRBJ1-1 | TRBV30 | TGTGCCGAAAGACAGGGGATGAACACTGAAGCTTTCTTT | CAERQGMNTEAFF
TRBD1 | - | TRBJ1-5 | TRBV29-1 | TGCAGCGTTACTAGGGGGCTTAATCAGCCCCAGCATTTT | CSVTRGLNQPQHF
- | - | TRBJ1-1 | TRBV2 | TGTGCCAGCAGTGACAGTAACACTGAAGCTTTCTTT | CASSDSNTEAFF
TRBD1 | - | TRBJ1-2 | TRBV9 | TGTGCCAGCAGCGCGAACACGGGGGGGCCGATACAGGGGATTGGGTCTGGCTACACCTTC | CASSANTGGPIQGIGSGYTF
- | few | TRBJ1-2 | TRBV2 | TGTGCCAGCAGTGAGCCCGGGTATGGCTACACCTTC | CASSEPGYGYTF
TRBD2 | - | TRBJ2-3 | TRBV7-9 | TGTGCCAGCAGCTTAAATAGCGGGGTCACAGATACGCAGTATTTT | CASSLNSGVTDTQYF
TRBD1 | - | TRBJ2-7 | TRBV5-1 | TGCGCCAGCAGCCCAACCGGGACAGGGTTTGACGAGCAGTACTTC | CASSPTGTGFDEQYF
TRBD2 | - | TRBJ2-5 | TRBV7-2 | TGTGCCAGCAGCGTTTCTAGCGGGGAGACCCAGTACTTC | CASSVSSGETQYF
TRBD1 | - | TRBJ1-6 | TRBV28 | TGTGCCAGCACTCCGGGACAGGGGGCTTCACCCCTCCACTTT | CASTPGQGASPLHF
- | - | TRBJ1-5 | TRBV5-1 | TGCGCCAGCAGCCCGGGGGGTTTCGGTCAGCCCCAGCATTTT | CASSPGGFGQPQHF
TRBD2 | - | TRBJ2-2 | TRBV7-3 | TGTGCCAGCAGCCCAAGCGGGGGGGCCGGAGGCGGGGAGCTGTTTTTT | CASSPSGGAGGGELFF
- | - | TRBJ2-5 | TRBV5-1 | TGCGCCAGCAGCTTACGGGGGGCGCAAGAGACCCAGTACTTC | CASSLRGAQETQYF
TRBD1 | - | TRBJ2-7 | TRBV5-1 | TGCGCCAGCAGCTTGTACAGGGGGAGTAACGAGCAGTACTTC | CASSLYRGSNEQYF
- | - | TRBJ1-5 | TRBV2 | TGTGCCAGCAGTGTGGGGGGGGCTCCATCGTATCAGCCCCAGCATTTT | CASSVGGAPSYQPQHF
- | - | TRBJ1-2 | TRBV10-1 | TGCGCCAGCAGAGTTAAGACTTGGTGCGGCTACACCTTC | CASRVKTWCGYTF
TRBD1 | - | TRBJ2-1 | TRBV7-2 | TGTGCCAGCAGCTTAACCCCGGGACAGTCCTACAATGAGCAGTTCTTC | CASSLTPGQSYNEQFF
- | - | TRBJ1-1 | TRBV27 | TGTGCCAGCAGTTTATATGTGGGGGCGGGGAACACTGAAGCTTTCTTT | CASSLYVGAGNTEAFF
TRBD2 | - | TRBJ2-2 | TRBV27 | TGTGCCAGCAGGGCCGGGGGGGCCGAGGAGCTGTTTTTT | CASRAGGAEELFF
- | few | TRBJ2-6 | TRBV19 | TGTGCCAGCGGAAATCTAGGAGGGGCCAACGTCCTGACTTTC | CASGNLGGANVLTF